The TCR beta chain described here comes from a study of cytomegalovirus exposure and HLA in healthy donors. Study-wide points: In vitro assays verified that three CMV-associated chains recognized CMV antigens specifically.

As to this clone: Antigen: not known.

Method: immunoSEQ multiplex PCR; TCRdb's copy keeps in-frame clones and lacks some. This sample has some 170,000 clones, with around nine tenths found just once. Among the roughly 120 subjects of the validation cohort, separate from the roughly 650-subject first cohort, were the donors. The length of the CDR3 is 15 residues. Germline lookup yields CDR1 SGDLS and CDR2 YYNGEE. After removal of 4 bases from V and 7 bases from J, the junction contained 9 bases not matched to a gene. The sequencing input was PBMCs. The chain carries TRBV9 and TRBJ1-4, with 8 bases identical to TRBD1. This sequence originates from a man younger than 30 in good health and CMV-seropositive. CDR3 residues: CASSPRGDRFEKLFF. The CDR3 DNA follows: TGTGCCAGCAGCCCGAGGGGGGACAGGTTTGAAAAACTGTTTTTT.